The sequence of this TCR beta chain was determined in a study of blood T cell repertoires in COVID-19. Study-level information: Acute-phase and convalescent COVID-19 samples originated in the United States, Italy and Spain.

This CDR3 is 13 amino acids long. Germline lookup yields CDR1 LNHDA and CDR2 SQIVND (reference sequence). Trimming removed 6 bases from V and 1 base from J, with 9 bases in between. Per the original methods: Cell counts per sample came from amplifying reference gene primers. Generated by immunoSEQ multiplex PCR, the TCRdb table keeps only in-frame clones and is missing some. V and J calls and clone size are given by that table; D and trimming were obtained from the DNA. This table has some 120,000 clones, roughly 80% appearing once. With respect to this clone: In the same sample, other DNA sequences code for this CDR3.

The chain is built from TRBV19 and TRBJ1-1; unclear D gene. Sequenced input: peripheral blood. The sequence was collected from a man aged 25-45 years with acute or convalescent COVID-19. The CDR3 DNA follows: TGTGCCAGTAGCCCCACTCAGAACACTGAAGCTTTCTTT. Amino acids: CASSPTQNTEAFF. Supplemented by reference TRBV19 and TRBJ1-1, the full variable domain reads DGGITQSPKYLFRKEGQNVTLSCEQNLNHDAMYWYRQDPGQGLRLIYYSQIVNDFQKGDIAEGYSVSREKKESFPLTVTSAQKNPTAFYLCASSPTQNTEAFFGQGTRLTVV.